These 5 T cell receptor beta chains came from one sample sequenced in a study of blood T cells in healthy people across ages. A second PCR, run for about 7 to 11 cycles, used a sample-barcoded 5' primer plus a J-beta primer mix. TCRdb fed the 5' RACE reads into MiXCR, producing one record per CDR3 protein. The sample lists around 400,000 distinct CDR3 sequences; approximately 52% were seen once. Sequenced: blood. The receptors here all came from a man aged 60-69 years in good health.

The table lists this clonotype with many counts. J is TRBJ2-3 and V is TRBV7-2; D remains ambiguous. The V and J ends lost 2 bases and 9 bases respectively, with 6 bases between them. There are 11 residues in the CDR3. Germline V gene data show CDR1 as SGHTA and CDR2 as FQGNSA. CDR3 region: CASSLTDTQYF. In nucleotides, the CDR3 is TGTGCCAGCAGCTTAACGGACACGCAGTATTTT.

This chain links TRBV12-3 or TRBV12-4 with TRBJ1-2, with D tentatively TRBD1 (5 bases). This CDR3 is built from 12 residues. Trimming stripped 5 bases from V and 6 bases from J, with 10 bases between. DNA of the CDR3: TGTGCCAGCAGTCGACAGCTTCATGGCTACACCTTC. Amino acid sequence: CASSRQLHGYTF.

This chain joins TRBV27 and TRBJ2-5; the match to TRBD1 covers 9 bases. V gave up 4 bases and J gave up 5 bases; unmatched junction bases: 5. This CDR3 is built from 14 residues. CDR1 is MNHEY and CDR2 is SMNVEV in the germline V gene (reference sequence). The CDR3 nucleotides read TGTGCCAGCAGTTCCCACAGGGGGCGGGAGACCCAGTACTTC. Translation: CASSSHRGRETQYF.

This rearrangement joins TRBV12-3 or TRBV12-4 to TRBJ2-1; 7 bases agree with TRBD2. The V gene end was trimmed by 3 bases and the J gene end by 3 bases; junction bases not matched to a gene: 5. This CDR3 has 15 residues. The CDR3 DNA sequence: TGTGCCAGCAGTTTGGTAGGACTAGACTACAATGAGCAGTTCTTC. This gives the protein CASSLVGLDYNEQFF.

V and J are TRBV12-3 or TRBV12-4 and TRBJ2-1; D ambiguous. The CDR3 length is 13 residues. The V end lost 5 bases, the J end lost 8 bases, and 13 bases lay between the germline ends. Here the CDR3 DNA reads TGTGCCAGCAGTATGAACAACTTGGATGAGCAGTTCTTC. It is translated as CASSMNNLDEQFF.